These T cell receptor beta chains were read from a single sample in a study of CD8 T cells in ankylosing spondylitis. Via MiXCR, TCRdb re-called the 5' RACE reads, giving one row per CDR3 protein. The sample includes more than 150,000 distinct CDR3 sequences, roughly 13% of them seen just once. Sample: blood, either unsorted or a sorted T cell fraction (not recorded which). These receptors were taken from a male donor with ankylosing spondylitis or in good health (not recorded which). The CDR3 runs from the conserved cysteine through the conserved F or W. Fields, in order: clone size, J gene, V gene, D gene, CDR3 protein, CDR3 DNA. D genes are given only for firm matches. The size entry is marked missing in some rows and otherwise reads once, few, many or a size class.

abundance: many; j_gene: TRBJ2-7; v_gene: TRBV5-1; d_gene: TRBD1; CDR3aa: CASSLGTGSDEQYF; CDR3nt: TGCGCCAGCAGCTTGGGGACAGGGAGCGACGAGCAGTACTTC
abundance: few; j_gene: TRBJ2-7; v_gene: TRBV27; d_gene: TRBD2; CDR3aa: CASTVSGGAREQYF; CDR3nt: TGTGCCAGCACCGTTAGCGGGGGGGCCCGCGAGCAGTACTTC
abundance: few; j_gene: TRBJ2-5; v_gene: TRBV13; d_gene: NA; CDR3aa: CASSLGAGRSQYF; CDR3nt: TGTGCCAGCAGCTTAGGGGCAGGGAGGTCCCAGTACTTC
abundance: few; j_gene: TRBJ2-2; v_gene: TRBV6-1; d_gene: NA; CDR3aa: CASSTYRGGTGELFF; CDR3nt: TGTGCCAGCAGCACCTATAGGGGTGGAACCGGGGAGCTGTTTTTT
abundance: NA; j_gene: TRBJ2-1; v_gene: TRBV6-4; d_gene: NA; CDR3aa: CAICQPADLRLSSYNEQFF; CDR3nt: TGTGCCATCTGTCAACCCGCGGACCTGAGGTTGAGCTCCTACAATGAGCAGTTCTTC
abundance: few; j_gene: TRBJ2-5; v_gene: TRBV7-9; d_gene: NA; CDR3aa: CASNAETQYF; CDR3nt: TGTGCCAGCAACGCGGAGACCCAGTACTTC
abundance: many; j_gene: TRBJ2-1; v_gene: TRBV7-2; d_gene: NA; CDR3aa: CASSGGNEQFF; CDR3nt: TGTGCCAGCAGCGGGGGGAATGAGCAGTTCTTC
abundance: few; j_gene: TRBJ2-1; v_gene: TRBV29-1; d_gene: NA; CDR3aa: CSVEGFQGSYNEQFF; CDR3nt: TGCAGCGTCGAGGGGTTTCAGGGATCCTACAATGAGCAGTTCTTC
abundance: NA; j_gene: TRBJ2-7; v_gene: TRBV4-1; d_gene: NA; CDR3aa: CASSPLVRGGPDEQYF; CDR3nt: TGCGCCAGCAGCCCCCTTGTGAGGGGGGGCCCGGACGAGCAGTACTTC
abundance: NA; j_gene: TRBJ1-1; v_gene: TRBV28; d_gene: TRBD1; CDR3aa: CASSILDRGGTEAFF; CDR3nt: TGTGCCAGCAGTATCCTAGACAGGGGAGGCACTGAAGCTTTCTTT
abundance: NA; j_gene: TRBJ2-5; v_gene: TRBV6-1; d_gene: NA; CDR3aa: CASSPLTGLETQYF; CDR3nt: TGTGCCAGCAGCCCATTGACGGGCCTGGAGACCCAGTACTTC
abundance: many; j_gene: TRBJ1-1; v_gene: TRBV4-1; d_gene: TRBD1; CDR3aa: CASSLDYGTGYTEAFF; CDR3nt: TGCGCCAGCAGCCTTGACTACGGGACAGGGTACACTGAAGCTTTCTTT
abundance: NA; j_gene: TRBJ2-3; v_gene: TRBV2; d_gene: TRBD2; CDR3aa: CAALSSGTSTDTQYF; CDR3nt: TGTGCCGCGTTATCTAGCGGGACTAGCACAGATACGCAGTATTTT
abundance: many; j_gene: TRBJ2-7; v_gene: TRBV3-1; d_gene: NA; CDR3aa: CASSLELSYEQYF; CDR3nt: TGTGCCAGCAGCCTTGAGCTCTCCTACGAGCAGTACTTC
abundance: few; j_gene: TRBJ2-7; v_gene: TRBV3-1; d_gene: NA; CDR3aa: CASSQVSGAFPSYEQYF; CDR3nt: TGTGCCAGCAGCCAAGTGAGTGGGGCGTTCCCCTCCTACGAGCAGTACTTC